A single T cell receptor beta chain is shown here with its context. Its antigen is undetermined. The data stem from a study of early T cells in non-severe SARS-CoV-2 infection. Across the study: Sequenced bulk RNA came from whole blood that was unsorted, and chains were unpaired. Whole-study results and caveats: Matching against VDJdb likely underestimated virus-specific expansions, favoring anti-spike CD8.

There are 14 residues in the CDR3. With 0 bases removed from V and 5 bases from J, the gap between germline ends came to 10 bases. Germline V gives CDR1 SGHAT, CDR2 FQNNGV. Each cDNA molecule carried a unique molecular identifier. TCRdb redid the calling of the 5' RACE reads with MiXCR, one entry per CDR3 protein. The sample shows some 64,000 distinct CDR3 sequences, less than 12% of them seen only once. The sample in question was whole blood, obtained at baseline. The rearrangement links TRBV11-2 to TRBJ1-1, with D perhaps matching TRBD1 (5 bases). The receptor's source is an adult who was a healthcare worker with PCR-confirmed SARS-CoV-2 infection or an uninfected control (not recorded which). The CDR3 is CASSLEGDLTEAFF. DNA for the CDR3: TGTGCCAGCAGCTTAGAAGGGGATCTGACTGAAGCTTTCTTT.